This TCR beta chain was observed in a study of blood T cells in healthy people across ages. CDR1 is MNHNY, CDR2 SVGAGI, per germline (reference sequence). The CDR3 length is 15 residues. J lost 5 bases, V lost 8 bases, and 9 bases had no gene match. Alongside a J-beta primer mix, a sample-barcoded 5' primer served in a second PCR lasting 7 to 11 cycles. Tagging of each cDNA molecule was performed by a template-switch adaptor with 12 random nucleotides. MiXCR was run by TCRdb on the 5' RACE reads, yielding one entry per CDR3 protein. Here the sample spans under 750,000 distinct CDR3 sequences, roughly 48% being singletons. This clonotype turned up a few times. Those donating, healthy Caucasian individuals from Russia, were aged 6 to 90. A minimum of 6 micrograms of total RNA was extracted per sample.

Sequenced: blood. The V and J genes are TRBV6-6 and TRBJ1-6, with 7 positions matching TRBD1. This TCR was sampled from a man older than 75 in good health. The CDR3 region has the DNA TGTGCCAGCGCGGGGACGGGACAGAATAATTCACCCCTCCACTTT. It translates to CASAGTGQNNSPLHF.